These 16 T cell receptor beta chains were sequenced from one sample in a study of early T cells in non-severe SARS-CoV-2 infection. TCRdb re-analysed the 5' RACE reads in MiXCR, keeping a single row per CDR3 protein. The top ten hold over 8.5% of the sample, which has tens of thousands of distinct CDR3 sequences, about 10% seen once. Specimen: whole blood. Receptors originate from an adult who was a healthcare worker with PCR-confirmed SARS-CoV-2 infection or an uninfected control (not recorded which).

In this sample, this clonotype turned up many times. The chain recombines TRBV20-1 with TRBJ1-3, with D unresolved. Per germline, CDR1 DFQATT and CDR2 SNEGSKA (reference sequence). The CDR3 runs 14 residues. V was pared by 5 bases and J by 0 bases, with 11 bases between. The chain's CDR3 is CSAQDHFSGNTIYF. The CDR3 DNA is TGCAGTGCTCAGGACCATTTCTCTGGAAACACCATATATTTT.

This clonotype was counted ten times or more. V gene TRBV7-9 combines with J gene TRBJ2-7; D perhaps matches TRBD1 (5 bases). The CDR3 extends over 14 amino acids. Germline V CDR1 and CDR2: SEHNR, FQNEAQ (reference sequence). Between the trimmed V and J ends, which lost 6 bases and 0 bases, there was a span of 12 bases. Here the CDR3 DNA reads TGTGCCAGCAGACCATTGACAGTCTCCTACGAGCAGTACTTC. It codes for CASRPLTVSYEQYF.

At least ten counts were recorded for this clonotype. V and J are TRBV5-1 and TRBJ2-2; 7 bases match TRBD2. The junction had 8 bases not matched to a gene; V was cut back by 3 bases and J by 0 bases. The CDR3 has 17 amino acids. Germline V gives CDR1 SGHRS, CDR2 YFSETQ. CDR3 residues: CASSSPFGGTNTGELFF. CDR3 DNA: TGCGCCAGCAGCTCGCCTTTCGGGGGGACGAACACCGGGGAGCTGTTTTTT.

This clonotype was detected many times. This chain joins TRBV19 and TRBJ2-1; D ambiguous. The CDR3 has 15 amino acids. Trimming stripped 10 bases from V and 3 bases from J, with 19 bases between. Germline CDR1 reads LNHDA; CDR2 reads SQIVND (reference sequence). The CDR3 spells CATTHGRSFYNEQFF. In DNA, the CDR3 is TGTGCCACCACCCATGGGCGAAGCTTCTACAATGAGCAGTTCTTC.

This clonotype was recorded many times. The chain has TRBV2 and TRBJ2-1; 7 bases match TRBD2. The CDR3 loop spans 13 amino acids. Unmatched junction bases numbered 7, after V lost 7 bases and J lost 7 bases. CDR1 and CDR2 (germline): SNHLY, FYNNEI. The CDR3 region has the DNA TGTGCCAGCATTAACCTAGCGGTGAATGAGCAGTTCTTC. Translating gives CASINLAVNEQFF.

This clonotype was seen ten or more times. This sequence joins TRBV11-2 and TRBJ2-4, with D unclear. CDR1 and CDR2 from the germline V gene are SGHAT and FQNNGV. The CDR3 is 16 amino acids. V was trimmed by 5 bases and J by 0 bases, leaving 14 bases between them. The CDR3 DNA is TGTGCCAGCAGCCGTCCGCTAAAGTCAGCCAAAAACATTCAGTACTTC. Protein: CASSRPLKSAKNIQYF.

This chain uses TRBV20-1 with TRBJ2-1, with a tentative D call TRBD1 (6 bases). This CDR3 has 14 residues. CDR1 DFQATT and CDR2 SNEGSKA come from the germline V gene (reference sequence). V shed 0 bases and J shed 15 bases, with 21 bases lying between them. In nucleotides, the CDR3 is TGCAGTGCTAGAGAGGGGGCTCGGGCACCCACGGGGTTCTTC. This codes for CSAREGARAPTGFF.

This clonotype has just a few counts. V and J are TRBV25-1 and TRBJ2-7; D remains ambiguous. Germline V CDR1 and CDR2: MGHDK, SYGVNS. The CDR3 runs 15 residues. V lost 8 bases and J lost 1, with 18 bases in between. CDR3 sequence: CASAPHGPRSYEQYF. The CDR3 region has the DNA TGTGCCAGCGCCCCCCACGGGCCGAGATCCTACGAGCAGTACTTC.

A few counts support this clonotype. The rearrangement links TRBV5-1 to TRBJ2-2, with unresolved D. V lost 0 bases and J 5 bases, leaving 5 bases between the germline ends. The germline gives CDR1 SGHRS, CDR2 YFSETQ. The CDR3 sequence is 13 residues long. CDR3 protein: CASSLEPTGELFF. The CDR3 nucleotides are TGCGCCAGCAGCTTGGAACCAACCGGGGAGCTGTTTTTT. The full variable domain, with the rest looked up from reference TRBV5-1 and TRBJ2-2, is KAGVTQTPRYLIKTRGQQVTLSCSPISGHRSVSWYQQTPGQGLQFLFEYFSETQRNKGNFPGRFSGRQFSNSRSEMNVSTLELGDSALYLCASSLEPTGELFFGEGSRLTVL.

This clonotype was seen ten or more times. The V call is TRBV7-9, the J call TRBJ2-6; possibly TRBD1 for D (5 bases). The germline gives CDR1 SEHNR, CDR2 FQNEAQ (reference sequence). The CDR3 runs 15 residues. Trimming pared 5 bases from V and 0 bases from J, leaving 8 bases between. The CDR3 sequence is CASSPGFSGANVLTF. For the CDR3, the DNA is TGTGCCAGCAGCCCAGGGTTCTCTGGGGCCAACGTCCTGACTTTC.

The CDR3 DNA sequence: TGCAGTTCCCATTTTGGGGTCGCCACTGAAGCTTTCTTT. Protein: CSSHFGVATEAFF. The genes are TRBV20-1 and TRBJ1-1; D is uncertain. Germline V gene lookup returns CDR1 DFQATT and CDR2 SNEGSKA (reference sequence). V gave up 8 bases and J gave up 4 bases, with 17 bases separating them. The CDR3 loop spans 13 amino acids.

This clonotype was picked up many times. The chain combines TRBV12-3 or TRBV12-4 with TRBJ2-7, with D possibly TRBD2 on 5 matching bases. Trimming pared 10 bases from V and 4 bases from J, leaving 17 bases between. There are 13 residues in the CDR3. The CDR3 DNA follows: TGTGCCATCGCGGGTCCCCCCCTTTACGAGCAGTACTTC. Its protein product is CAIAGPPLYEQYF.

On this clonotype itself: With a much larger clone just one base away, this may be a read error. This chain links TRBV7-6 with TRBJ2-7, with D perhaps TRBD2 (5 bases). Germline assignment: CDR1 SGHVS and CDR2 FNYEAQ. The CDR3 loop spans 14 amino acids. In nucleotides, the CDR3 is TGTGCCAGCAGCGTAACTTCGAGGGTTAGCGAGCTGTACTTC. As protein: CASSVTSRVSELYF.

This clonotype was found many times. This chain joins TRBV6-2 or TRBV6-3 and TRBJ1-2; 8 nucleotides line up with TRBD1. V lost 5 bases, J lost 6 bases, and 14 bases stayed unmatched. Germline V gene data show CDR1 as MNHEY and CDR2 as SVGEGT. This CDR3 has 16 amino acids. The CDR3 DNA follows: TGTGCCAGCAGTCTGAACTTGGACAGGGCACTTCATGGCTACACCTTC. Its translation: CASSLNLDRALHGYTF.

The chain combines TRBV7-9 with TRBJ2-1; D call uncertain. V shed 7 bases and J shed 6 bases, with 16 bases lying between them. Germline lookup yields CDR1 SEHNR and CDR2 FQNEAQ (reference sequence). CDR3 size: 14 residues. The CDR3 DNA reads as TGTGCCAGCACTATGGCCGAGAAGATCAATGAGCAGTTCTTC. It codes for CASTMAEKINEQFF. Full variable domain (remainder filled in from reference TRBV7-9 and TRBJ2-1): DTGVSQNPRHKITKRGQNVTFRCDPISEHNRLYWYRQTLGQGPEFLTYFQNEAQLEKSRLLSDRFSAERPKGSFSTLEIQRTEQGDSAMYLCASTMAEKINEQFFGPGTRLTVL.

This clonotype was observed many times. The chain employs TRBV29-1 and TRBJ2-7; 9 bases match TRBD2. Germline lookup yields CDR1 SQVTM and CDR2 ANQGSEA. The CDR3 is 14 amino acids. J gave up 2 bases and V 4 bases, and 6 bases lay outside the gene matches. CDR3 DNA sequence: TGCAGCGTTGCCGGAGCGGGAGGCCCCTACGAGCAGTACTTC. Encoded protein: CSVAGAGGPYEQYF.